Listed here are 26 T cell receptor beta chains from one sample, sequenced in a study of T-cell memory formation after mild COVID-19. TCRdb ran MiXCR on the 5' RACE reads and lists one entry per CDR3 protein. Of about 250,000 distinct CDR3 sequences listed, roughly 15% are singletons. Sequencing used PBMCs or a T cell subset sorted from them (not recorded which). These receptors originate from an adult woman who had mild COVID-19 (a few samples of this study predate the infection). Cell type and time point are not known.

This clonotype was detected only a few times. The chain has TRBV4-1 and TRBJ2-3; D is possibly TRBD1 or TRBD2 (5 bases each). CDR3 length: 13 residues. Trimming took off 1 base at V and 6 bases at J, with 8 bases between the two ends. Germline assignment: CDR1 MGHRA and CDR2 YSYEKL. CDR3 amino acids: CASSQGEGDTQYF. The CDR3 DNA reads TGCGCCAGCAGCCAAGGCGAGGGGGATACGCAGTATTTT.

The CDR3 sequence: CASYESIGRETQYF. CDR3 bases: TGTGCCAGCTACGAATCGATAGGTCGGGAGACCCAGTACTTC. J is TRBJ2-5 and V is TRBV18; no firm D call. The germline gives CDR1 KGHSH, CDR2 LQKENI. This CDR3 is built from 14 residues. V lost 7 bases, J lost 5 bases, and 17 bases lay in between.

In its sample, this clonotype was seen a few times. This chain joins TRBV20-1 and TRBJ1-5; 7 nucleotides match TRBD1. Per germline, CDR1 DFQATT and CDR2 SNEGSKA (reference sequence). This CDR3 has 16 residues. The DNA for the CDR3 is TGCAGCGCCATTGAGACAGGGAGGGCCTCCAATCAGCCCCAGCATTTT. Protein product: CSAIETGRASNQPQHF.

This clonotype came up a few times. The V gene is TRBV7-9, the J gene TRBJ2-7, with D uncertain. V lost 5 bases and J lost 3, with 23 bases in between. CDR1 and CDR2 from the germline V gene are SEHNR and FQNEAQ (reference sequence). CDR3 length: 17 residues. CDR3 region: CASSPRWVDLPIYEQYF. The CDR3 DNA sequence: TGTGCCAGCAGCCCCCGGTGGGTGGACCTCCCGATCTACGAGCAGTACTTC.

The chain uses TRBV6-5 and TRBJ1-2; maybe TRBD1 (6 bases). This CDR3 has 15 residues. Germline V gene sequence: CDR1 MNHEY, CDR2 SVGAGI. V lost 2 bases, J lost 5 bases, and 15 bases lay in between. The CDR3 sequence is CASSYGGQRGYGYTF. The CDR3 DNA follows: TGTGCCAGCAGTTACGGTGGACAGAGAGGATATGGCTACACCTTC.

A few counts support this clonotype. This rearrangement joins TRBV9 to TRBJ2-2; TRBD1 matches at 10 bases. Trimming cost V 2 bases and J 5 bases; bases outside gene matches: 6. Germline CDR1 and CDR2: SGDLS and YYNGEE. CDR3 length: 16 amino acids. The CDR3: CASSVGTGVVTGELFF. The CDR3 DNA reads TGTGCCAGCAGCGTGGGGACAGGGGTGGTGACCGGGGAGCTGTTTTTT. The full variable domain, rest sourced from reference TRBV9 and TRBJ2-2, is DSGVTQTPKHLITATGQRVTLRCSPRSGDLSVYWYQQSLDQGLQFLIQYYNGEERAKGNILERFSAQQFPDLHSELNLSSLELGDSALYFCASSVGTGVVTGELFFGEGSRLTVL.

The CDR3 region is CATSDFTAGHTDTQYF. The DNA for the CDR3 is TGTGCCACCAGTGATTTTACAGCGGGGCACACAGATACGCAGTATTTT. The chain is built from TRBV24-1 and TRBJ2-3; 7 bases line up with TRBD2. The CDR3 contains 16 residues. Unmatched junction bases numbered 5, after V lost 1 base and J lost 2 bases. Germline V gene sequence: CDR1 KGHDR, CDR2 SFDVKD.

Only a few counts were recorded for this clonotype. Just one base apart from a much larger clone, this may be a read error. V usage is TRBV2 and J usage is TRBJ2-1, with D perhaps matching TRBD1 (6 bases). The V end was cut by 6 bases, the J end by 0 bases, with 12 bases between. This CDR3 comprises 15 residues. Germline V lookup: CDR1 SNHLY, CDR2 FYNNEI. The CDR3 DNA sequence: TGTGCCAGCAGCGAACAGGGAAGCTCCTACAATGAGCAGTTCTTC. Protein: CASSEQGSSYNEQFF.

This clonotype turned up a few times. The rearrangement uses TRBV7-2 and TRBJ2-7; weak D call: TRBD2 (6 bases). The ends were cut back, 3 bases at V and 1 base at J, with 13 bases in the middle. This CDR3 comprises 15 residues. CDR1 and CDR2 (germline): SGHTA, FQGNSA. The CDR3 protein is CASSLGGLKSYEQYF. The DNA of the CDR3 is TGTGCCAGCAGCTTGGGGGGACTCAAATCCTACGAGCAGTACTTC.

A few counts support this clonotype. The chain is built from TRBV20-1 and TRBJ2-2; 7 bases line up with TRBD2. This CDR3 region has 16 residues. CDR1 DFQATT and CDR2 SNEGSKA come from the germline V gene (reference sequence). With 0 bases clipped from V and 4 bases from J, the junction kept 8 bases outside the gene matches. The chain's CDR3 is CSAREGAGAGTGELFF. DNA of the CDR3: TGCAGTGCTAGAGAGGGTGCGGGAGCGGGCACCGGGGAGCTGTTTTTT.

There are a few counts of this clonotype. The chain carries TRBV3-1 and TRBJ2-3; D call uncertain. Germline CDR1 LGHDT, CDR2 YNNKEL (reference sequence). V lost 3 bases and J 4 bases, leaving 8 bases between the germline ends. This CDR3 is built from 13 residues. CDR3 nucleotide sequence: TGTGCCAGCAGCCATTCAGAGGCAGATACGCAGTATTTT. It is translated as CASSHSEADTQYF.

This clonotype has just a few counts. The CDR3: CASSVNGRGTDTQYF. In DNA, the CDR3 is TGCGCCAGCAGCGTGAACGGAAGGGGCACAGATACGCAGTATTTT. V gene TRBV5-1 combines with J gene TRBJ2-3; D gene uncertain. From germline, CDR1 is SGHRS and CDR2 YFSETQ. The CDR3 totals 15 residues. The V and J ends lost 4 bases and 1 base respectively, with 13 bases between them.

This clonotype was observed a handful of times. The V call is TRBV3-1, the J call TRBJ1-5; no clear D gene. V was trimmed by 1 base and J by 7 bases, leaving 5 bases between them. CDR3 length: 12 amino acids. Looked up from germline, CDR1 is LGHDT and CDR2 is YNNKEL (reference sequence). The CDR3 region has the DNA TGTGCCAGCAGCCAAGGGGTCCAGCCCCAGCATTTT. Translating gives CASSQGVQPQHF.

For this clonotype: At one boundary the junction diverges from the germline segment, which might be a read error. V and J are TRBV12-3 or TRBV12-4 and TRBJ1-2; D unresolved. CDR3 length: 12 amino acids. CDR3 residues: CDSSSDNYGYTF. The DNA of the CDR3 is TGTGACAGCAGTTCAGACAACTATGGCTACACCTTC.

The gene calls are TRBV20-1 and TRBJ2-7; possibly TRBD1 for D (6 bases). Trimming cost V 6 bases and J 2 bases, with 20 bases left between them. The CDR3 has 15 residues. The germline V gene has CDR1 DFQATT and CDR2 SNEGSKA (reference sequence). The CDR3 protein is CSAQGDRFGPYEQYF. CDR3 nucleotide sequence: TGCAGTGCCCAAGGAGACAGGTTTGGCCCCTACGAGCAGTACTTC.

V gene TRBV12-3 or TRBV12-4 combines with J gene TRBJ2-5, with TRBD2 matching 9 bases. CDR3 length equals 14 residues. V dropped 2 bases and J dropped 4; count of bases not matched to a gene: 2. CDR3 loop: CASSLLLAGETQYF. For the CDR3, the DNA is TGTGCCAGCAGTTTACTACTAGCGGGAGAGACCCAGTACTTC.

This sequence joins TRBV12-3 or TRBV12-4 and TRBJ2-7, with a tentative D call TRBD1 (5 bases). The length of the CDR3 is 14 residues. V lost 2 bases to trimming and J lost 0 bases, with 8 bases between them. The CDR3, as DNA: TGTGCCAGCAGTTTAAGGACAATCTCCTACGAGCAGTACTTC. This gives the protein CASSLRTISYEQYF.

The chain combines TRBV20-1 with TRBJ2-3, with a tentative D call TRBD2 (5 bases). This CDR3 comprises 16 residues. Germline loops: CDR1 DFQATT, CDR2 SNEGSKA (reference sequence). Trimming left V 0 bases short and J 1 base short, with 14 bases between. The CDR3 loop reads CSARDRPSLGTDTQYF. CDR3 bases: TGCAGTGCTAGAGATAGGCCTAGCTTGGGCACAGATACGCAGTATTTT.

A few counts support this clonotype. V usage is TRBV12-3 or TRBV12-4 and J usage is TRBJ2-3, with TRBD1 identical over 7 bases. This CDR3 is built from 13 residues. V trimming: 5 bases; J trimming: 8 bases; junction bases outside the gene matches: 7. The CDR3 region is CASSLIDRATQYF. CDR3 nucleotide sequence: TGTGCCAGCAGTCTAATCGACAGGGCTACGCAGTATTTT.

This clonotype was counted between two and nine times. V gene TRBV19 combines with J gene TRBJ1-1; 7 positions agree with TRBD1. Trimming removed 3 bases from V and 0 bases from J; junction bases left unmatched: 1. In germline, CDR1 is LNHDA, CDR2 SQIVND (reference sequence). This CDR3 comprises 14 residues. CDR3: CASSMDRLNTEAFF. CDR3 DNA: TGTGCCAGTAGTATGGACAGGCTGAACACTGAAGCTTTCTTT.

V and J are TRBV3-1 and TRBJ2-2, with D possibly being TRBD1 (6 bases). Trimming stripped 2 bases from V and 3 bases from J, with 7 bases between. The CDR3 covers 14 residues. Germline V gene data show CDR1 as LGHDT and CDR2 as YNNKEL (reference sequence). Here the CDR3 reads CASSQPGDTGELFF. The CDR3 coding sequence is TGTGCCAGCAGCCAACCAGGGGACACCGGGGAGCTGTTTTTT.

The chain couples TRBV6-5 to TRBJ1-1, with D uncertain. V shed 6 bases and J shed 0 bases, with 8 bases lying between them. The CDR3 covers 13 residues. From germline, CDR1 is MNHEY and CDR2 SVGAGI. CDR3 coding DNA: TGTGCCAGCAGGAGTGACATGAACACTGAAGCTTTCTTT. Protein: CASRSDMNTEAFF.

This rearrangement joins TRBV20-1 to TRBJ2-5; 13 nucleotides line up with TRBD2. The CDR3 is made up of 14 amino acids. The V gene's germline CDR1 is DFQATT and CDR2 SNEGSKA (reference sequence). V was pared by 7 bases and J by 4 bases, with 6 bases of the junction left unmatched. The chain's CDR3 is CSVRLAGGRETQYF. CDR3 in DNA: TGCAGTGTTCGACTAGCGGGGGGAAGAGAGACCCAGTACTTC.

This clonotype was detected only a few times. The chain has TRBV12-3 or TRBV12-4 and TRBJ1-1, with 9 positions matching TRBD1. With 5 bases clipped from V and 12 bases from J, the junction kept 7 bases outside the gene matches. The CDR3 extends over 12 amino acids. The CDR3 DNA sequence: TGTGCCAGCAGTCTAGGACAGGGGAGGCCTTTCTTT. Protein product: CASSLGQGRPFF.

This chain uses TRBV7-8 with TRBJ1-1; TRBD1 aligns across 7 bases. The CDR3 is 15 residues long. Germline CDR1 is SGHVS and CDR2 is FQNEAQ. The V gene end was trimmed by 2 bases and the J gene end by 0 bases; junction bases not matched to a gene: 3. CDR3 residues: CASSLSDRVNTEAFF. The CDR3 DNA reads TGTGCCAGCAGCTTATCCGACAGGGTGAACACTGAAGCTTTCTTT. Full variable domain (rest looked up from reference TRBV7-8 and TRBJ1-1): GAGVSQSPRYKVAKRGQDVALRCDPISGHVSLFWYQQALGQGPEFLTYFQNEAQLDKSGLPSDRFFAERPEGSVSTLKIQRTQQEDSAVYLCASSLSDRVNTEAFFGQGTRLTVV.

This clonotype came up a few times. The chain is built from TRBV11-2 and TRBJ2-1; 11 bases agree with TRBD2. After removal of 5 bases from V and 4 bases from J, the junction contained 16 bases not matched to a gene. Germline V CDR1 and CDR2: SGHAT, FQNNGV. This CDR3 comprises 19 residues. CDR3: CASSPTSGKPLKPYNEQFF. In DNA form, the CDR3 reads TGTGCCAGCAGCCCGACTAGCGGGAAACCGTTGAAACCTTACAATGAGCAGTTCTTC. Supplemented by reference TRBV11-2 and TRBJ2-1, the full variable domain reads EAGVAQSPRYKIIEKRQSVAFWCNPISGHATLYWYQQILGQGPKLLIQFQNNGVVDDSQLPKDRFSAERLKGVDSTLKIQPAKLEDSAVYLCASSPTSGKPLKPYNEQFFGPGTRLTVL.